Following are 22 T cell receptor beta chains from one sample sequenced in a study of T cell responses to AZD1222 COVID-19 vaccine. Only in-frame clones appear in the TCRdb table, and some are missing; sequencing was by immunoSEQ multiplex PCR. The sample has some 150,000 clones; over 90% are singletons. Source: peripheral blood, taken on day 0 of AZD1222 vaccination. Receptor source: an adult in good health.

The chain recombines TRBV5-1 with TRBJ2-2; weak D call: TRBD2 (5 bases). In germline, CDR1 is SGHRS, CDR2 YFSETQ. V was pared by 4 bases and J by 2 bases, with 12 bases between. The CDR3 runs 15 residues. CDR3 coding DNA: TGCGCCAGCAGCCCGGGAACGCGAAACACCGGGGAGCTGTTTTTT. Amino acid sequence: CASSPGTRNTGELFF.

The CDR3 sequence: CASSDGRFNQPQHF. Written as DNA, the CDR3 is TGTGCCAGCAGTGACGGCAGGTTCAATCAGCCCCAGCATTTT. The genes are TRBV6-1 and TRBJ1-5; D gene unclear. This CDR3 is 14 amino acids long. The ends were cut back, 3 bases at V and 3 bases at J, with 9 bases in the middle. Germline CDR1 reads MNHNS; CDR2 reads SASEGT.

This clone is a singleton in its sample. The CDR3 DNA is TGCGCCAGCAGCTTGGAGGTCGAGGGGTACTATGGCTACACCTTC. It codes for CASSLEVEGYYGYTF. The chain carries TRBV5-1 and TRBJ1-2; TRBD1 is a possible D gene (5 bases). This CDR3 has 15 residues. Germline-derived CDR1 and CDR2 are SGHRS and YFSETQ. The V end lost 0 bases, the J end lost 3 bases, and 12 bases lay between the germline ends.

This chain links TRBV9 with TRBJ2-4, with 9 positions matching TRBD1. The CDR3 contains 15 residues. Per the germline V gene, CDR1 is SGDLS and CDR2 is YYNGEE. Trimming cost V 3 bases and J 4 bases; bases outside gene matches: 5. The CDR3, as DNA: TGTGCCAGCAGCGATCGGGGGACAGGGAAAAACATTCAGTACTTC. It translates to CASSDRGTGKNIQYF.

This clone was seen once. The CDR3 DNA reads as TGCGCCAGCAGCTTGGGCTTCAGGAACACTGAAGCTTTCTTT. This translates into CASSLGFRNTEAFF. The genes are TRBV5-1 and TRBJ1-1, with D unclear. Germline values: CDR1 SGHRS, CDR2 YFSETQ. Trimming took off 0 bases at V and 1 base at J, with 7 bases between the two ends. The CDR3 has 14 residues.

The J gene is TRBJ1-3, the V gene TRBV4-1; D unclear. V lost 0 bases to trimming and J lost 5 bases, with 14 bases between them. This CDR3 region has 16 residues. Per germline, CDR1 MGHRA and CDR2 YSYEKL. The CDR3 sequence: CASSQDPTGRRNTIYF. The DNA of the CDR3 is TGCGCCAGCAGCCAAGATCCCACGGGCCGACGAAACACCATATATTTT.

The chain recombines TRBV5-1 with TRBJ2-6; D is unclear. The CDR3 runs to 15 residues. The germline CDR1 and CDR2 sequences are SGHRS and YFSETQ. The V end was cut by 5 bases, the J end by 2 bases, with 11 bases between. The DNA for the CDR3 is TGCGCCAGCAGACTCCTCATAGCTGGGGCCAACGTCCTGACTTTC. Residues: CASRLLIAGANVLTF.

The rearrangement joins TRBV5-6 to TRBJ1-2, with 7 bases fitting TRBD1. In germline, CDR1 is SGHDT, CDR2 YYEEEE. The V and J ends lost 0 bases and 6 bases, in that order; junction bases with no gene match: 2. The CDR3 loop spans 13 amino acids. The CDR3: CASSLGTGDGYTF. CDR3 nucleotide sequence: TGTGCCAGCAGCTTGGGCACAGGGGATGGCTACACCTTC.

The chain has TRBV28 and TRBJ2-1; 13 nucleotides agree with TRBD2. From germline, CDR1 is MDHEN and CDR2 SYDVKM. The J segment lost 8 bases and the V segment lost 5 bases, leaving 9 bases of the junction unmatched. This CDR3 comprises 16 residues. The CDR3 here is CASSQGLAGVRDEQFF. CDR3 sequence (DNA): TGTGCCAGCAGTCAAGGACTAGCGGGAGTAAGGGATGAGCAGTTCTTC. The complete variable domain, with remaining parts taken from reference TRBV28 and TRBJ2-1, reads DVKVTQSSRYLVKRTGEKVFLECVQDMDHENMFWYRQDPGLGLRLIYFSYDVKMKEKGDIPEGYSVSREKKERFSLILESASTNQTSMYLCASSQGLAGVRDEQFFGPGTRLTVL.

This clone occurred once. The chain uses TRBV28 and TRBJ2-7, with 8 bases lining up with TRBD2. The CDR3 is 14 amino acids. Germline V CDR1 and CDR2: MDHEN, SYDVKM. Losses at the gene ends were 7 bases for V and 4 bases for J; bases not matched to a gene: 9. DNA for the CDR3: TGTGCCAGCACCTCTCCGGGAGGGGGGTACGAGCAGTACTTC. Its translation is CASTSPGGGYEQYF.

Worth noting for this clone: The junction shows a germline mismatch at one end, possibly a read error. The chain combines TRBV6-1 with TRBJ2-7; maybe TRBD1 (6 bases). The CDR3 length is 15 residues. Germline-derived CDR1 and CDR2 are MNHNS and SASEGT. The CDR3 loop reads CASREGVQGRDEQYF. Here the CDR3 DNA reads TGTGCCAGCAGGGAAGGGGTACAGGGAAGGGACGAGCAGTACTTC.

V gene TRBV7-2 combines with J gene TRBJ2-1, with D perhaps assigned TRBD1 or TRBD2 (6 bases each). Germline CDR1 reads SGHTA; CDR2 reads FQGNSA. Trimming cost V 1 base and J 9 bases, with 19 bases left between them. There are 16 residues in the CDR3. The CDR3 here is CASSLVGGLAFSEQFF. The CDR3 DNA reads as TGTGCCAGCAGCTTAGTCGGGGGCCTAGCTTTTTCTGAGCAGTTCTTC.

The chain carries TRBV10-3 and TRBJ1-1; D is uncertain. V was shortened by 3 bases and J by 1 base, with 3 bases between the two germline ends. The CDR3 is 12 residues long. The germline CDR1 and CDR2 sequences are ENHRY and SYGVKD. CDR3 residues: CAISDRNTEAFF. CDR3 sequence (DNA): TGTGCCATCAGTGACAGGAACACTGAAGCTTTCTTT.

The genes are TRBV7-9 and TRBJ2-6, with D hard to call. This CDR3 spans 17 amino acids. With 5 bases removed from V and 0 bases from J, the gap between germline ends came to 14 bases. CDR1 and CDR2 (germline): SEHNR, FQNEAQ (reference sequence). CDR3 DNA sequence: TGTGCCAGCAGCGGACCCAAATGGGACTCTGGGGCCAACGTCCTGACTTTC. Protein: CASSGPKWDSGANVLTF.

The chain recombines TRBV9 with TRBJ2-5; TRBD2 matches 7 bases. The ends lost 1 base at V and 3 bases at J; junction bases unmatched: 3. Germline V gives CDR1 SGDLS, CDR2 YYNGEE. The CDR3 sequence is 14 residues long. CDR3 in DNA: TGTGCCAGCAGCGTAAGCGGGAACGAAGAGACCCAGTACTTC. Translating gives CASSVSGNEETQYF.

The V gene is TRBV19, the J gene TRBJ1-5; D may be TRBD1 (6 bases). V lost 1 base and J lost 4, with 20 bases in between. Germline V CDR1 and CDR2: LNHDA, SQIVND (reference sequence). The CDR3 spans 18 residues. The DNA of the CDR3 is TGTGCCAGTAGTATAGGCCCGACACGAGGGGGAACGAATCAGCCCCAGCATTTT. It yields the protein CASSIGPTRGGTNQPQHF.

The chain links TRBV15 to TRBJ2-3; D gene unclear. The CDR3 extends over 12 amino acids. Germline CDR1 and CDR2: LNHNV and YYDKDF (reference sequence). V was clipped by 4 bases and J by 5 bases, with 7 bases between them. The CDR3 sequence: CATSTMVDTQYF. CDR3 bases: TGTGCCACCAGCACCATGGTAGATACGCAGTATTTT.

The genes are TRBV3-1 (or the pseudogene TRBV3-2) and TRBJ1-1, with D uncertain. This CDR3 spans 15 amino acids. The V end was cut by 4 bases, the J end by 0 bases, with 12 bases between. Germline assignment: CDR1 LGHDT and CDR2 YNNKEL (reference sequence). The CDR3 region is CASSPTSPMNTEAFF. DNA of the CDR3: TGTGCCAGCAGCCCCACCAGTCCGATGAACACTGAAGCTTTCTTT.

This rearrangement joins TRBV5-1 to TRBJ1-5; D is undetermined. This CDR3 region has 15 residues. The V gene lost 0 bases and the J gene lost 4 bases, with 11 bases spanning the gap. Per germline, CDR1 SGHRS and CDR2 YFSETQ. The CDR3 reads CASSLGVGRNQPQHF. The CDR3 DNA reads as TGCGCCAGCAGCTTGGGGGTTGGTAGAAATCAGCCCCAGCATTTT.

This clone occurred a few times. The gene calls are TRBV28 and TRBJ1-5; D call uncertain. Deletions cut 6 bases from V and 4 bases from J, with 22 bases between. Germline V lookup: CDR1 MDHEN, CDR2 SYDVKM. This CDR3 region has 17 residues. The CDR3 reads CASRSMRRGLANQPQHF. CDR3 bases: TGTGCCAGCAGAAGCATGAGGCGGGGTTTGGCTAATCAGCCCCAGCATTTT.

This clone appeared once. The rearrangement joins TRBV6-6 to TRBJ2-3; D is possibly TRBD2 (5 bases). The CDR3 is 12 amino acids. The germline V gene encodes CDR1 MNHNY and CDR2 SVGAGI (reference sequence). V lost 2 bases, J lost 9 bases, and 9 bases lay in between. CDR3 sequence (DNA): TGTGCCAGCAGTTACCGAACGGGGACGCAGTATTTT. Residues: CASSYRTGTQYF.

The CDR3 sequence is CASSGQGTGMGNTIYF. CDR3 sequence (DNA): TGTGCCAGCAGCGGCCAAGGGACAGGGATGGGAAACACCATATATTTT. The rearrangement uses TRBV9 and TRBJ1-3; TRBD1 matches at 9 bases. V shed 3 bases and J 4 bases; nucleotides not matched to a gene: 8. From germline, CDR1 is SGDLS and CDR2 YYNGEE. This CDR3 comprises 16 residues. The full variable domain, completed using reference TRBV9 and TRBJ1-3, is DSGVTQTPKHLITATGQRVTLRCSPRSGDLSVYWYQQSLDQGLQFLIQYYNGEERAKGNILERFSAQQFPDLHSELNLSSLELGDSALYFCASSGQGTGMGNTIYFGEGSWLTVV.